Detailed here is one TCR beta chain. This sample is part of a study of blood T cell repertoires in COVID-19. Whole-study context: The study drew acute and convalescent COVID-19 samples from the United States, Italy and Spain. Nucleic acid was either cDNA or gDNA, and it came from T cells, B-cell-depleted T cells, or PBMCs.

CDR1 and CDR2 (germline): MNHEY, SVGAGI. V shed 8 bases and J shed 2 bases, with 15 bases lying between them. The CDR3 sequence is 14 residues long. Produced via immunoSEQ multiplex PCR; TCRdb's table is partial and in-frame only. This table has about 26,000 clones, approximately 90% appearing once. The TCR was taken from a human donor in a cohort sampled during active COVID-19. The sequenced material came from peripheral blood. This chain joins TRBV6-5 and TRBJ2-5; D gene unclear. This CDR3 reads CASAGSERQETQYF. The CDR3 coding sequence is TGTGCCAGCGCCGGGTCAGAGAGGCAAGAGACCCAGTACTTC.